This T cell receptor (beta chain) stems from a study of PD-1 blockade in classical Hodgkin lymphoma. Study details: Administration of nivolumab to patients was at 3 mg/kg intravenously every 2 weeks.

With no exception, relapse followed autologous stem cell transplantation in all patients, and brentuximab vedotin exposure varied. Points from the study as a whole: Prior to therapy, complete responders displayed diversity much like that of newly diagnosed patients.

Generated by immunoSEQ multiplex PCR, the TCRdb table keeps only in-frame clones and is missing some. Of 20,000 to 25,000 clones listed, 73% are singletons. J gave up 5 bases and V 0 bases, and 5 bases lay outside the gene matches. CDR1 is SGDLS, CDR2 YYNGEE, per germline. CDR3 length: 15 amino acids. A word on this clone: The antigen is unknown.

The sequences come from peripheral blood mononuclear cells (PBMCs), collected before the second cycle of nivolumab. This receptor was obtained from a human donor with classical Hodgkin lymphoma. V and J are TRBV9 and TRBJ2-5, with 9 bases matching TRBD2. The CDR3 coding sequence is TGTGCCAGCAGCGTAGTGGCGGGAGGGATGGAGACCCAGTACTTC. Its protein product is CASSVVAGGMETQYF. Full variable domain (rest looked up from reference TRBV9 and TRBJ2-5): DSGVTQTPKHLITATGQRVTLRCSPRSGDLSVYWYQQSLDQGLQFLIQYYNGEERAKGNILERFSAQQFPDLHSELNLSSLELGDSALYFCASSVVAGGMETQYFGPGTRLLVL.